The sequence of this T cell receptor beta chain was determined in a study of blood T cell repertoires in COVID-19. In the study overall: Donors in the United States, Italy and Spain gave samples during acute or convalescent COVID-19. T cells, B-cell-depleted T cells, or PBMCs provided the cDNA or gDNA that served as material.

The CDR3 runs to 15 residues. From germline, CDR1 is MGHDK and CDR2 SYGVNS. V dropped 2 bases and J dropped 8; count of bases not matched to a gene: 7. The Seattle patients joined while their infection was active and were tracked longitudinally afterward. Method: immunoSEQ multiplex PCR; TCRdb's copy keeps in-frame clones and lacks some. Found here are hundreds of thousands of clones, nearly 90% of them singletons; the top ten hold over 1.5%. Input material: peripheral blood. The sequence came from a woman aged 25 to 45 with COVID-19, enrolled during active disease. This sequence joins TRBV25-1 and TRBJ1-4; 8 positions agree with TRBD1. This chain's CDR3 is CASSEGLQGGEKLFF. CDR3 bases: TGTGCCAGCAGTGAAGGCTTACAGGGGGGGGAAAAACTGTTTTTT.